This TCR beta chain was documented in a study of Graves' ophthalmopathy and Graves' hyperthyroidism. The wider study: The study drew peripheral blood at initial diagnosis, before any treatment. Findings and limits, study-wide: Detection in blood was also observed for most expanded thyroid clonotypes above 0.001 frequency. From stable hyperthyroidism, ophthalmopathy was separated by a 13-signature model with just over 85% sensitivity and around 80% specificity.

Concerning this clonotype itself: Its antigen is as yet unknown.

Clinical symptoms and serum thyroxine were used for diagnosis; TRAb, thyroid ultrasound and orbital computed tomography were also relied on. Amplified TCR beta CDR3 regions were obtained using RNA transcripts as template. RT-PCR was first run with HTBI primers, then multiplex PCR in a second round. In TCRdb, the multiplex PCR reads were re-called with MiXCR into one record per CDR3 protein. The repertoire holds hundreds of thousands of distinct CDR3 sequences, with roughly 41% as singletons. Sample: peripheral blood. The receptor was derived from an adult man with Graves' ophthalmopathy.

DNA of the CDR3: TGTGCCAGCAGTGACACAGGGGCGGGTCAGCCCCAGCATTTT. Amino acids: CASSDTGAGQPQHF. V and J are TRBV2 and TRBJ1-5, with TRBD1 matching over 7 bases. Germline V gives CDR1 SNHLY, CDR2 FYNNEI. The CDR3 contains 14 residues. Trimming cost V 3 bases and J 6 bases; bases outside gene matches: 5. Drawing the rest from reference TRBV2 and TRBJ1-5, the complete variable domain is EPEVTQTPSHQVTQMGQEVILRCVPISNHLYFYWYRQILGQKVEFLVSFYNNEISEKSEIFDDQFSVERPDGSNFTLKIRSTKLEDSAMYFCASSDTGAGQPQHFGDGTRLSIL.